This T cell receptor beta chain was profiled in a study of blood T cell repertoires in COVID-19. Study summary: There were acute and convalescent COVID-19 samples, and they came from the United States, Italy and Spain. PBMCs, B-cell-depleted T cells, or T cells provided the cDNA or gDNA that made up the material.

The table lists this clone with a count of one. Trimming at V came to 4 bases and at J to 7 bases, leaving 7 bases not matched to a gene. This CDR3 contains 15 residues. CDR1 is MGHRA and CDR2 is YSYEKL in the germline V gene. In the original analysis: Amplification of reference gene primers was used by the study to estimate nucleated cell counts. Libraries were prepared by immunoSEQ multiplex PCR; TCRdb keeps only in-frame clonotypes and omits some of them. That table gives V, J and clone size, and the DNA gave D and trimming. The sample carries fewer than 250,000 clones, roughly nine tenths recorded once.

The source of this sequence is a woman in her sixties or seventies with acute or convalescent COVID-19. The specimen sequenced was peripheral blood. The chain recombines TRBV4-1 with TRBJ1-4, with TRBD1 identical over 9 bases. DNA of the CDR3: TGCGCCAGCAGCCTGACAGGGGGAATGGTTGAAAAACTGTTTTTT. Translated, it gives CASSLTGGMVEKLFF.